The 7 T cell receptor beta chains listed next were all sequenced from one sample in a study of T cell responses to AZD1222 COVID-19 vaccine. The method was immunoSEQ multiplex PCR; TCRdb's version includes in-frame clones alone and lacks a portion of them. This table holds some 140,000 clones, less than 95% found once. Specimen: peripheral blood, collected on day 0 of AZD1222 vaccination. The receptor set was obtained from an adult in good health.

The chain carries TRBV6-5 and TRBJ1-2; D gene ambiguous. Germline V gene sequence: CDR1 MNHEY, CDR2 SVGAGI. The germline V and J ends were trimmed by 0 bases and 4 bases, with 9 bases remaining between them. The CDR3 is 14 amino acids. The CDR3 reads CASSYSAGGYGYTF. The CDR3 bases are TGTGCCAGCAGTTACTCAGCGGGCGGCTATGGCTACACCTTC.

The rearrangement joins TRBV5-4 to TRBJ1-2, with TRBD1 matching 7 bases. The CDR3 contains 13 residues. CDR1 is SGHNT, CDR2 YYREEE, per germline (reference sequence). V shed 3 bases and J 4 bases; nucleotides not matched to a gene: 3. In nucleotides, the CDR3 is TGTGCCAGCAGCTCGGGACAGACCTATGGCTACACCTTC. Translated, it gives CASSSGQTYGYTF.

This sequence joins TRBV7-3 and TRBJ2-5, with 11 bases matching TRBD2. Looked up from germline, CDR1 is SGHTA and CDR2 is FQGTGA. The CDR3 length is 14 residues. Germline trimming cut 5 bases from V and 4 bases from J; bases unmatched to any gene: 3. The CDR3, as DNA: TGTGCCAGCAGCCAAGGGACTAGCGGAGAGACCCAGTACTTC. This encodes CASSQGTSGETQYF.

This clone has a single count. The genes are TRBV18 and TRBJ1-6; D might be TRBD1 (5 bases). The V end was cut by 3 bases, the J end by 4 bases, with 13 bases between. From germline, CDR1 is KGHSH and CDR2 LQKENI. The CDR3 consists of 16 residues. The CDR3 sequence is CASSPQEGTYNSPLHF. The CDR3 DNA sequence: TGTGCCAGCTCACCCCAGGAGGGGACGTATAATTCACCCCTCCACTTT.

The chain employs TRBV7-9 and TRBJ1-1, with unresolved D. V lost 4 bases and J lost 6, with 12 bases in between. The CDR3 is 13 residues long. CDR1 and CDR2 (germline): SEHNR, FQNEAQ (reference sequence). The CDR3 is CASSSQSGAEAFF. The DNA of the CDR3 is TGTGCCAGCAGCTCTCAATCGGGCGCTGAAGCTTTCTTT. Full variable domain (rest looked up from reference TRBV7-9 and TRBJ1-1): DTGVSQNPRHKITKRGQNVTFRCDPISEHNRLYWYRQTLGQGPEFLTYFQNEAQLEKSRLLSDRFSAERPKGSFSTLEIQRTEQGDSAMYLCASSSQSGAEAFFGQGTRLTVV.

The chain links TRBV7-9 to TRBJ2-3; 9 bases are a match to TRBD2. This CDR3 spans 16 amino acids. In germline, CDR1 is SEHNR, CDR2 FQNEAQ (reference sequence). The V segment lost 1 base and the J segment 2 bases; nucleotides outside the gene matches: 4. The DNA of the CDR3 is TGTGCCAGCAGCTTAGGAGCGGGAGGCCTCACAGATACGCAGTATTTT. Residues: CASSLGAGGLTDTQYF. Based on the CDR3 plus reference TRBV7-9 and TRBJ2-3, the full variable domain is DTGVSQNPRHKITKRGQNVTFRCDPISEHNRLYWYRQTLGQGPEFLTYFQNEAQLEKSRLLSDRFSAERPKGSFSTLEIQRTEQGDSAMYLCASSLGAGGLTDTQYFGPGTRLTVL.

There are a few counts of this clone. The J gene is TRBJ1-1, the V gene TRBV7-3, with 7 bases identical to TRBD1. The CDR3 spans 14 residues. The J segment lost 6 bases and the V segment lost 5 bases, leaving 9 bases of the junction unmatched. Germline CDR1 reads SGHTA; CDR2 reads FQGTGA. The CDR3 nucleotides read TGTGCCAGCAGCCCGTCGACAGGGAGTTCTGAAGCTTTCTTT. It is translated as CASSPSTGSSEAFF.